This is a list of T cell receptor beta chains from one sample in a study of blood T cell repertoires in COVID-19. Clones were read by immunoSEQ multiplex PCR, and TCRdb kept only the in-frame ones, dropping some. The sample has approximately 70,000 clones, approximately 80% seen once. Sequencing was performed on peripheral blood. These receptors all stem from a woman aged 50 to 60 with acute or convalescent COVID-19. CDR3s include the opening cysteine and the closing phenylalanine or tryptophan. A D gene is named only where the DNA matches it firmly. Size is stated for part of the rows, as once, few or many counts, or as a class when the clone is expanded.

TRBV7-9	TRBJ2-2	.	TRBD2	TGTGCCAGCACCCCTGCAGCGGGAGCGAACACCGGGGAGCTGTTTTTT	CASTPAAGANTGELFF
TRBV3-1/TRBV3-2	TRBJ2-2	.	.	TGTGCCAGCAGCCAACTTAGCGGAAACACCGGGGAGCTGTTTTTT	CASSQLSGNTGELFF
TRBV27	TRBJ2-1	many	TRBD1	TGTGCCAGCAGTTCCCTGGGACAGGGAAGAAGTGAGCAGTTCTTC	CASSSLGQGRSEQFF
TRBV7-2	TRBJ2-5	.	TRBD1	TGTGCCAGCAGCCCCCCGGGGGACAGGCGAGAGACCCAGTACTTC	CASSPPGDRRETQYF
TRBV29-1	TRBJ1-4	.	.	TGCAGCGTTGTGGGCCTCAGTGAAAAACTGTTTTTT	CSVVGLSEKLFF
TRBV11-2	TRBJ1-1	.	.	TGTGCCAGCAGCTTTGAGGAGAACACTGAAGCTTTCTTT	CASSFEENTEAFF
TRBV7-2	TRBJ1-5	.	.	TGTGCCAGCAGCTTAGGGGGCAGTGAAGGCAATCAGCCCCAGCATTTT	CASSLGGSEGNQPQHF
TRBV19	TRBJ1-1	.	.	TGTGCCACAATAGTGAACACTGAAGCTTTCTTT	CATIVNTEAFF
TRBV11-2	TRBJ1-4	.	.	TGTGCCAGCAGCTTATTGGGTCCAGGAACTAATGAAAAACTGTTTTTT	CASSLLGPGTNEKLFF
TRBV28	TRBJ1-5	once	TRBD1	TGTGCCAGCTCTTCCGGGACAGGAAAATATAGCAATCAGCCCCAGCATTTT	CASSSGTGKYSNQPQHF